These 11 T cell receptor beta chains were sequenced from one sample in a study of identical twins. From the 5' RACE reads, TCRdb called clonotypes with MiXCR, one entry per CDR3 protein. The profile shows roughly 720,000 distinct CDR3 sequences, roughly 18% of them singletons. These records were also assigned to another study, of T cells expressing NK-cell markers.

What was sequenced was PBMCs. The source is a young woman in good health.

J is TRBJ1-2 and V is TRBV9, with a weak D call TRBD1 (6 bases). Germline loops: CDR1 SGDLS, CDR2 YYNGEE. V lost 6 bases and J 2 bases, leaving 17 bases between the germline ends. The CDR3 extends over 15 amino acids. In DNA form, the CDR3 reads TGTGCCAGCAACCCTACCCCAGGGGCGAACTATGGCTACACCTTC. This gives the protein CASNPTPGANYGYTF.

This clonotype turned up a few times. CDR3 bases: TGTGCCAGCAGTCACCCACGGGAGACCCAGTACTTC. Its translation: CASSHPRETQYF. The V and J genes are TRBV27 and TRBJ2-5; the D is unclear. Germline V gene sequence: CDR1 MNHEY, CDR2 SMNVEV (reference sequence). CDR3 size: 12 residues. The ends were cut back, 5 bases at V and 5 bases at J, with 9 bases in the middle.

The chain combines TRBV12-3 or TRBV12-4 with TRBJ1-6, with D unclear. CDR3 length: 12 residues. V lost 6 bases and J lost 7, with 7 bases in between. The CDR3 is CASRYQNSPLHF. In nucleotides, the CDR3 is TGTGCCAGCAGATACCAGAATTCACCCCTCCACTTT.

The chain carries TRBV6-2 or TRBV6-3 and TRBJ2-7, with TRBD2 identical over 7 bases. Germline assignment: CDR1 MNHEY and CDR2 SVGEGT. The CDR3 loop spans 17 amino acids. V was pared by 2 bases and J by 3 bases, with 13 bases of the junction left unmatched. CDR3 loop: CASSYRALLAVVYEQYF. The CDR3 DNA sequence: TGTGCCAGCAGTTACCGCGCCCTTCTAGCGGTTGTCTACGAGCAGTACTTC.

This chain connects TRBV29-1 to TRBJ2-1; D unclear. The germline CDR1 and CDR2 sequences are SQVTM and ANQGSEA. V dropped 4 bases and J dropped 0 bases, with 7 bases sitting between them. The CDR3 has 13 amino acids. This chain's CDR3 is CSVGGSSYNEQFF. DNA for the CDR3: TGCAGCGTTGGGGGTAGCTCCTACAATGAGCAGTTCTTC.

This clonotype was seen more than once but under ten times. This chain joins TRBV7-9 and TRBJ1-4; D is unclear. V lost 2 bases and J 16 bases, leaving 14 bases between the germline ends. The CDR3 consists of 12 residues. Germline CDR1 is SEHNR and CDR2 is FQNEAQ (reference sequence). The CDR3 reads CASSLPGRDWFF. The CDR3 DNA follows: TGTGCCAGCAGCTTACCTGGCCGCGACTGGTTTTTT.

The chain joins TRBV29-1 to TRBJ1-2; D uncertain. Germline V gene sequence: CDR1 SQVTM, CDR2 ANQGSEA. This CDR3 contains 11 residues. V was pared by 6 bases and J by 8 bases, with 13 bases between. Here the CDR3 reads CSVETVGGYTF. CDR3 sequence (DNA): TGCAGCGTCGAAACGGTGGGGGGCTACACCTTC.

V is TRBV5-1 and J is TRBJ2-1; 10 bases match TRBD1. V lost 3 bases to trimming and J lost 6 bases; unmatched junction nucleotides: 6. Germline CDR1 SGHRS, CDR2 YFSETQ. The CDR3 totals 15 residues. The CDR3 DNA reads TGCGCCAGCAGCTGGGGACAGGGGCAGAGCAATGAGCAGTTCTTC. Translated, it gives CASSWGQGQSNEQFF.

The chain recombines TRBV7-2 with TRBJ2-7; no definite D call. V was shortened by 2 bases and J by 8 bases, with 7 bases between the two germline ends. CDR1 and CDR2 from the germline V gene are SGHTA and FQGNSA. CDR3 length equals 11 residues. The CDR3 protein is CASSLLTKQYF. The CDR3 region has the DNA TGTGCCAGCAGCTTATTGACAAAGCAGTACTTC.

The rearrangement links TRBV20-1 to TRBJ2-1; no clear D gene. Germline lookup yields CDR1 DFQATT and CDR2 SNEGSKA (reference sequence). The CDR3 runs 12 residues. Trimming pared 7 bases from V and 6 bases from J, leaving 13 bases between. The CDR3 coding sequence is TGCAGTGTAGGCGGCTGGGGCAATGAGCAGTTCTTC. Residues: CSVGGWGNEQFF.

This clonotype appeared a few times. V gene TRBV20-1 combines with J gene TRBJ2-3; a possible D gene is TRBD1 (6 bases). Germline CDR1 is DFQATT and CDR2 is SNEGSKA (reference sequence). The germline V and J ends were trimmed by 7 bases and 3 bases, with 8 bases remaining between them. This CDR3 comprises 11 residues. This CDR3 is CSGGQTDTQYF. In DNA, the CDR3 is TGCAGTGGGGGGCAAACAGATACGCAGTATTTT.